Following are 21 T cell receptor beta chains from one sample sequenced in a study of blood T cell repertoires in COVID-19. Sequencing was performed with immunoSEQ multiplex PCR; in TCRdb, only in-frame clones are kept and a portion is missing. Of 100,000 to 150,000 clones listed, 70% to 90% are singletons. The sample consisted of peripheral blood. Source of these receptors: a woman at least 80 years old with acute or convalescent COVID-19.

The V and J genes are TRBV3-1 (or the pseudogene TRBV3-2) and TRBJ2-1; TRBD2 might be the D (5 bases). Looked up from germline, CDR1 is LGHDT and CDR2 is YNNKEL (reference sequence). The V gene lost 4 bases and the J gene lost 9 bases, with 13 bases spanning the gap. The CDR3 has 13 amino acids. CDR3: CASSPHPAGEQFF. The DNA of the CDR3 is TGTGCCAGCAGCCCCCATCCGGCGGGTGAGCAGTTCTTC.

CDR3 loop: CASSQDPQVGSPGEQYF. Written as DNA, the CDR3 is TGCGCCAGCAGCCAAGACCCCCAGGTAGGGAGCCCCGGCGAGCAGTACTTC. The chain couples TRBV4-3 to TRBJ2-7, with a possible D match to TRBD2 (5 bases). The V gene's germline CDR1 is LGHNA and CDR2 YSLEER. V was cut by 0 bases and J by 6 bases, with 21 bases left in between. CDR3 size: 17 residues.

On this clone itself: This sample includes further DNA sequences coding for the same CDR3. The rearrangement joins TRBV7-2 to TRBJ1-1; 8 nucleotides align to TRBD1. From germline, CDR1 is SGHTA and CDR2 FQGNSA. The length of the CDR3 is 13 residues. With 3 bases clipped from V and 5 bases from J, the junction kept 2 bases outside the gene matches. Here the CDR3 reads CASSLDRVTEAFF. DNA for the CDR3: TGTGCCAGCAGCTTGGACAGGGTTACTGAAGCTTTCTTT.

The rearrangement uses TRBV3-1 (or the pseudogene TRBV3-2) and TRBJ1-2; TRBD1 matches at 7 bases. CDR1 and CDR2 (germline): LGHDT, YNNKEL (reference sequence). The CDR3 covers 14 residues. V gave up 1 base and J gave up 3 bases; unmatched junction bases: 2. DNA for the CDR3: TGTGCCAGCAGCCAAGGAGGGGGCGACTATGGCTACACCTTC. It is translated as CASSQGGGDYGYTF.

V and J are TRBV9 and TRBJ1-2; no clear D. This CDR3 has 14 amino acids. Trimming left V 0 bases short and J 8 bases short, with 14 bases between. Germline CDR1 and CDR2: SGDLS and YYNGEE. CDR3 loop: CASSVERAREGYTF. The CDR3 nucleotides are TGTGCCAGCAGCGTAGAGCGAGCCCGGGAAGGCTACACCTTC.

V gene TRBV7-6 combines with J gene TRBJ2-1; 10 nucleotides align to TRBD2. V shed 4 bases, J shed 0 bases, and the junction held 6 bases outside the gene matches. The CDR3 covers 17 residues. Germline V gene sequence: CDR1 SGHVS, CDR2 FNYEAQ. The CDR3 region is CASSSSGGPSSYNEQFF. The CDR3 nucleotides are TGTGCCAGCAGCTCTAGCGGGGGCCCTAGCTCCTACAATGAGCAGTTCTTC.

The V and J genes are TRBV29-1 and TRBJ2-6; 8 positions match TRBD1. The V gene's germline CDR1 is SQVTM and CDR2 ANQGSEA. V lost 6 bases and J lost 1; bases outside the gene matches: 11. The CDR3 has 17 residues. The DNA of the CDR3 is TGCAGCGTCCAAAGGGACAGGTCCCTTTCTGGGGCCAACGTCCTGACTTTC. Encoded protein: CSVQRDRSLSGANVLTF.

J is TRBJ1-5 and V is TRBV6-1; 9 bases agree with TRBD1. The CDR3 runs 15 residues. Per the germline V gene, CDR1 is MNHNS and CDR2 is SASEGT. The V and J ends lost 5 bases and 7 bases, in that order; junction bases with no gene match: 9. CDR3 in amino acids: CASSLGQGWDQPQHF. The DNA for the CDR3 is TGTGCCAGCAGTCTGGGACAGGGATGGGACCAGCCCCAGCATTTT.

This chain connects TRBV5-4 to TRBJ2-7, with D possibly TRBD2 on 5 matching bases. Germline V lookup: CDR1 SGHNT, CDR2 YYREEE (reference sequence). The CDR3 runs 15 residues. Trimming removed 4 bases at V and 5 bases at J, with 19 bases between. The CDR3 nucleotides are TGTGCCAGCAGCCCCCGAATTCGATCCGGGGACGAGCAGTACTTC. Translated, it gives CASSPRIRSGDEQYF.

The V and J genes are TRBV6-5 and TRBJ2-1, with 9 nucleotides matching TRBD1. This CDR3 region has 15 residues. V lost 2 bases and J lost 5; bases outside the gene matches: 4. Germline values: CDR1 MNHEY, CDR2 SVGAGI. The CDR3 DNA sequence: TGTGCCAGCAGTTACGGGACAGGGTGGAACAATGAGCAGTTCTTC. It specifies CASSYGTGWNNEQFF.

This chain joins TRBV9 and TRBJ1-2; possible D gene TRBD1, 6 bases. Looked up from germline, CDR1 is SGDLS and CDR2 is YYNGEE. Trimming pared 0 bases from V and 7 bases from J, leaving 10 bases between. The CDR3 runs to 13 residues. The CDR3 DNA reads TGTGCCAGCAGCGTAGACAGGGACGGTGGCTACACCTTC. Protein: CASSVDRDGGYTF.

The gene calls are TRBV5-1 and TRBJ2-4, with a tentative D call TRBD1 (6 bases). With 4 bases removed from V and 0 bases from J, the gap between germline ends came to 11 bases. The germline gives CDR1 SGHRS, CDR2 YFSETQ. The CDR3 consists of 15 residues. This CDR3 reads CASSPPGQAKNIQYF. CDR3 DNA: TGCGCCAGCAGCCCCCCGGGACAAGCCAAAAACATTCAGTACTTC.

The genes are TRBV27 and TRBJ2-2; 7 positions agree with TRBD1. CDR1 is MNHEY, CDR2 SMNVEV, per germline (reference sequence). V lost 3 bases and J lost 0; bases outside the gene matches: 4. CDR3 length: 16 residues. The CDR3 nucleotides read TGTGCCAGCAGTTTCTACAGGGGAGCGAACACCGGGGAGCTGTTTTTT. Translating it yields CASSFYRGANTGELFF.

In its sample, this clone was seen once. J is TRBJ2-3 and V is TRBV24-1, with D possibly being TRBD1 (5 bases). The length of the CDR3 is 14 residues. Looked up from germline, CDR1 is KGHDR and CDR2 is SFDVKD. The V end was cut by 9 bases, the J end by 2 bases, with 14 bases between. This CDR3 is CATGGQTDTDTQYF. The CDR3 region has the DNA TGTGCCACCGGTGGCCAGACAGACACAGATACGCAGTATTTT.

The chain is built from TRBV4-1 and TRBJ2-2, with a tentative D call TRBD1 (5 bases). From germline, CDR1 is MGHRA and CDR2 YSYEKL. This CDR3 has 17 amino acids. With 4 bases removed from V and 5 bases from J, the gap between germline ends came to 20 bases. The CDR3 loop reads CASSLWGPETVTGELFF. CDR3 sequence (DNA): TGCGCCAGCAGCCTGTGGGGCCCCGAGACCGTTACCGGGGAGCTGTTTTTT.

The chain uses TRBV2 and TRBJ1-2; D is possibly TRBD1 (6 bases). Looked up from germline, CDR1 is SNHLY and CDR2 is FYNNEI. Trimming cost V 7 bases and J 5 bases, with 11 bases left between them. CDR3 length equals 12 residues. The CDR3 loop is CASIQGGYGYTF. The DNA for the CDR3 is TGTGCCAGCATACAAGGGGGTTATGGCTACACCTTC.

J is TRBJ2-3 and V is TRBV6-5; TRBD2 matches 11 bases. The V gene end was trimmed by 6 bases and the J gene end by 0 bases; junction bases not matched to a gene: 2. CDR1 MNHEY and CDR2 SVGAGI come from the germline V gene. This CDR3 contains 15 residues. CDR3 amino acids: CASRRTSGSTDTQYF. DNA for the CDR3: TGTGCCAGCAGAAGGACTAGCGGGAGCACAGATACGCAGTATTTT.

The chain carries TRBV4-2 and TRBJ2-4; 7 bases agree with TRBD2. Germline V gene lookup returns CDR1 LGHNA and CDR2 YNFKEQ. After removal of 0 bases from V and 1 base from J, the junction contained 9 bases not matched to a gene. This CDR3 comprises 18 residues. The CDR3 spells CASSQDLGEGRAKNIQYF. CDR3 nucleotides: TGTGCCAGCAGCCAAGATTTGGGGGAGGGCCGTGCCAAAAACATTCAGTACTTC.

The chain employs TRBV5-6 and TRBJ2-3, with D possibly matching TRBD1 (6 bases). V lost 3 bases to trimming and J lost 7 bases, with 15 bases between them. Germline assignment: CDR1 SGHDT and CDR2 YYEEEE. The CDR3 spans 14 residues. CDR3 residues: CASSSRTASNTQYF. DNA for the CDR3: TGTGCCAGCAGCTCGAGGACAGCCTCAAATACGCAGTATTTT.

The chain combines TRBV5-1 with TRBJ2-5, with 9 bases identical to TRBD1. Germline V lookup: CDR1 SGHRS, CDR2 YFSETQ. The CDR3 spans 14 residues. Germline trimming cut 2 bases from V and 3 bases from J; bases unmatched to any gene: 2. The CDR3 nucleotides are TGCGCCAGCAGCTTACAGGGGGCGGAAGAGACCCAGTACTTC. Amino acid sequence: CASSLQGAEETQYF. Full variable domain (rest looked up from reference TRBV5-1 and TRBJ2-5): KAGVTQTPRYLIKTRGQQVTLSCSPISGHRSVSWYQQTPGQGLQFLFEYFSETQRNKGNFPGRFSGRQFSNSRSEMNVSTLELGDSALYLCASSLQGAEETQYFGPGTRLLVL.

This clone turned up a few times. The chain links TRBV5-5 to TRBJ1-2, with a weak D call TRBD1 (6 bases). Per the germline V gene, CDR1 is SGHKS and CDR2 is YYEKEE (reference sequence). V was shortened by 0 bases and J by 2 bases, with 8 bases between the two germline ends. The CDR3 is made up of 14 amino acids. The CDR3 loop reads CASSLGGQNYGYTF. The CDR3 bases are TGTGCCAGCAGCTTGGGGGGGCAGAACTATGGCTACACCTTC.